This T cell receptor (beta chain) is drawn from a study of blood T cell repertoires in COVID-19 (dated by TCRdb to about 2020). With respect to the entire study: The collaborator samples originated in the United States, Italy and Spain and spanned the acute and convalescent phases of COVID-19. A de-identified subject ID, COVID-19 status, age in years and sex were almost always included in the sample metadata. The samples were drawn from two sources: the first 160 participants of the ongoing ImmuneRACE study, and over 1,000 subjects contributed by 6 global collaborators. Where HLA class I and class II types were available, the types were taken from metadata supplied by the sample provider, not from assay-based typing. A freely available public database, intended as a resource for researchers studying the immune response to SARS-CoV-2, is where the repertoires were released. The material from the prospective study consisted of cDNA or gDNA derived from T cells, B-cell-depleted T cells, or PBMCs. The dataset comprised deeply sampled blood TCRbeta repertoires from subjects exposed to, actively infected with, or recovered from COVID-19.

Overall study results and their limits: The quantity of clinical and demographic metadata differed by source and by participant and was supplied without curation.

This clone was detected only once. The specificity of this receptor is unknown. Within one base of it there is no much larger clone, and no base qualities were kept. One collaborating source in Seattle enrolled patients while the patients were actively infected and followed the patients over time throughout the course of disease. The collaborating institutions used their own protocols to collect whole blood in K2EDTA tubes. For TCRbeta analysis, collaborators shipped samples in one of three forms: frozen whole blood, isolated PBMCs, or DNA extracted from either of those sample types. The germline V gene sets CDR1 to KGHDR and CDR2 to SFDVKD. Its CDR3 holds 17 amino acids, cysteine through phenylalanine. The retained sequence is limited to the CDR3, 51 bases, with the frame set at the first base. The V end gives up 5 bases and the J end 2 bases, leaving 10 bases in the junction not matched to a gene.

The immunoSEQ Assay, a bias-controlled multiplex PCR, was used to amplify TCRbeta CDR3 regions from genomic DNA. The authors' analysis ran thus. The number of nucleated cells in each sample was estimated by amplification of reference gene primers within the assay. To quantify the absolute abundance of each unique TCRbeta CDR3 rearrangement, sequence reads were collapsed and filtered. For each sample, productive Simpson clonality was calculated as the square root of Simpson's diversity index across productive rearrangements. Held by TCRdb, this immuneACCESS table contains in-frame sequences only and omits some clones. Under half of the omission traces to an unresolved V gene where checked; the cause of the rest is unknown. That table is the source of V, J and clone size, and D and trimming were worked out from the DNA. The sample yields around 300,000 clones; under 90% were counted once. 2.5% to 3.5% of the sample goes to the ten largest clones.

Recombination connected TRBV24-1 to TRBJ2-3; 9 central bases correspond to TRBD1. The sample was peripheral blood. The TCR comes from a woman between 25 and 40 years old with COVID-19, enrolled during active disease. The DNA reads TGTGCCACCAGTGGTCAAATGGGACAGGGCACCACAGATACGCAGTATTTT. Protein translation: CATSGQMGQGTTDTQYF.